This T cell receptor beta chain originates from a study of T-cell reconstitution after alpha-beta-depleted transplantation in children. The CDR3 extends over 12 amino acids. Trimming stripped 10 bases from V and 7 bases from J, with 16 bases between. There are many counts of this clonotype. Unique molecular identifiers were incorporated into the prepared TCRbeta library. TCRdb itself ran the PCR reads through MiXCR, one entry per CDR3 protein. The sample includes approximately 520,000 distinct CDR3 sequences, 10% to 12% of them seen just once. The receptor's source is a female patient under 10 years old who had a stem cell transplant for aplastic anemia, so the T cells may come from the graft donor. The genes are TRBV12-3 or TRBV12-4 and TRBJ2-5; D not resolved. Sequencing used PBMCs, mostly from graft donor cells, obtained 180 days after TCRalphabeta/CD19-depleted stem cell transplant. The DNA of the CDR3 is TGTGCCACCGCTTTAGAGTTAAGGACCCAGTACTTC. Translated, it gives CATALELRTQYF.